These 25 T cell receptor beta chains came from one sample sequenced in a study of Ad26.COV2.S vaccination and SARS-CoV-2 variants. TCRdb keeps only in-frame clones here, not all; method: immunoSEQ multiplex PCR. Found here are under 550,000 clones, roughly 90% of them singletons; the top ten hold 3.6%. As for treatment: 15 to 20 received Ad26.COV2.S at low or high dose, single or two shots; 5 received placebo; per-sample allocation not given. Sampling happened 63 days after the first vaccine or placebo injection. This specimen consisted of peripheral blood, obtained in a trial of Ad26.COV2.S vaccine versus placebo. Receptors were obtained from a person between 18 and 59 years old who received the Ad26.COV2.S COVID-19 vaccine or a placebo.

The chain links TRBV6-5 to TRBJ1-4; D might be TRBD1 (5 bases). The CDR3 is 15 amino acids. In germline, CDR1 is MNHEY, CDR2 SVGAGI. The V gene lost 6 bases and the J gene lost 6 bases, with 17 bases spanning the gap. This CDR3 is CASRTRRAEDEKLFF. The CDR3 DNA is TGTGCCAGCAGGACCCGCAGGGCGGAGGATGAAAAACTGTTTTTT.

CDR3 sequence: CASSYDRDEQYF. In nucleotides, the CDR3 is TGTGCCAGCAGTTACGACAGGGACGAGCAGTACTTC. The chain combines TRBV6-5 with TRBJ2-7; the match to TRBD1 covers 7 bases. Looked up from germline, CDR1 is MNHEY and CDR2 is SVGAGI. Losses at the gene ends were 2 bases for V and 5 bases for J; bases not matched to a gene: 0. The CDR3 is made up of 12 amino acids.

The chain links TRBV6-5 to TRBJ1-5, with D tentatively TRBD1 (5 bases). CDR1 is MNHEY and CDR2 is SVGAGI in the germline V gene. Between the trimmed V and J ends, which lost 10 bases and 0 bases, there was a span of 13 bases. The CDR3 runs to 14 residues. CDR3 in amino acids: CATHWQGSNQPQHF. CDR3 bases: TGTGCCACCCATTGGCAGGGTAGCAATCAGCCCCAGCATTTT.

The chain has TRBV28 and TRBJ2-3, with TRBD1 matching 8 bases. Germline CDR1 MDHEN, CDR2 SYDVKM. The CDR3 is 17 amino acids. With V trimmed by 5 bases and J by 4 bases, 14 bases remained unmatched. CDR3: CASSVPRTGRGADTQYF. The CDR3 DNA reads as TGTGCCAGCAGTGTCCCTCGGACAGGGCGTGGAGCAGATACGCAGTATTTT.

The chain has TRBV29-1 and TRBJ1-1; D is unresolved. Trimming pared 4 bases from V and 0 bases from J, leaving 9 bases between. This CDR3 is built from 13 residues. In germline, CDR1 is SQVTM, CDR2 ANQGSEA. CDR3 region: CSVVRILNTEAFF. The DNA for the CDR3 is TGCAGCGTTGTCCGGATATTGAACACTGAAGCTTTCTTT.

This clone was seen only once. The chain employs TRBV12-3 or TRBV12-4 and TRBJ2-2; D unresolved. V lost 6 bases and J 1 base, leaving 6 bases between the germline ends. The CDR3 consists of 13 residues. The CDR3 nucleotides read TGTGCCAGCAGGATCAGGAACACCGGGGAGCTGTTTTTT. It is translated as CASRIRNTGELFF.

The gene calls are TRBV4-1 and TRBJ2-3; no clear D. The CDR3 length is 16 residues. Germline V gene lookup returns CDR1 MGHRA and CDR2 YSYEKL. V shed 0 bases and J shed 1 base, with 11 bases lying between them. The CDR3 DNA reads TGCGCCAGCAGCCAAGAGAAGGGTGCTGGCACAGATACGCAGTATTTT. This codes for CASSQEKGAGTDTQYF.

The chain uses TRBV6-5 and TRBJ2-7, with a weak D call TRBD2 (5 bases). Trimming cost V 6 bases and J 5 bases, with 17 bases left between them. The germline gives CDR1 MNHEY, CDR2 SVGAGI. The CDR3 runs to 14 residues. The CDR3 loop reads CASSRGYSEDEQYF. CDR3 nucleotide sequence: TGTGCCAGCAGCCGAGGGTACTCGGAGGACGAGCAGTACTTC.

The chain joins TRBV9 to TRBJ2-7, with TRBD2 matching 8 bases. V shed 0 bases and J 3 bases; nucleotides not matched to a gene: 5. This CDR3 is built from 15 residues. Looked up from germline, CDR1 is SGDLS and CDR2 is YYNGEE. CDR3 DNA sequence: TGTGCCAGCAGCGTAGGGTCCAGCGGGGGCTACGAGCAGTACTTC. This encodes CASSVGSSGGYEQYF.

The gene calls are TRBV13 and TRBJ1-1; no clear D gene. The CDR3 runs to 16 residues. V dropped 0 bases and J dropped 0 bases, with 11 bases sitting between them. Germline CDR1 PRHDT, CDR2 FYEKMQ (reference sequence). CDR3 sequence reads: CASSLGTVWVNTEAFF. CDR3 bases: TGTGCCAGCAGCTTAGGTACGGTGTGGGTGAACACTGAAGCTTTCTTT.

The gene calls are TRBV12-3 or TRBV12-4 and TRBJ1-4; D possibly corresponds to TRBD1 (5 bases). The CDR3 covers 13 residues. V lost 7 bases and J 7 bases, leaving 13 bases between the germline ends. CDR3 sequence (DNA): TGTGCCAGCACGGGGGTGTCTCGTGAAAAACTGTTTTTT. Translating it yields CASTGVSREKLFF.

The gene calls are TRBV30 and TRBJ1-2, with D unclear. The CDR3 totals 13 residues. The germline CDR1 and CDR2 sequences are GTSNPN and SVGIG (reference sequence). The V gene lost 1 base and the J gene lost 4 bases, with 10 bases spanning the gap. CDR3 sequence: CAWSGVWGYGYTF. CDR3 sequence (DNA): TGTGCCTGGAGTGGGGTTTGGGGCTATGGCTACACCTTC.

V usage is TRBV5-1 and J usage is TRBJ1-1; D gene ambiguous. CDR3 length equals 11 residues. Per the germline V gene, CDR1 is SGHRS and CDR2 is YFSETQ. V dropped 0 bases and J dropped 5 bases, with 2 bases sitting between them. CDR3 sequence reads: CASSLETEAFF. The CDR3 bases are TGCGCCAGCAGCTTGGAAACTGAAGCTTTCTTT.

In DNA, the CDR3 is TGTGCCACCGAACGGAACGGGGCCCCGAACACCGGGGAGCTGTTTTTT. This sequence encodes CATERNGAPNTGELFF. The chain couples TRBV24-1 to TRBJ2-2; D may be TRBD1 or TRBD2 (5 bases each). The V end lost 9 bases, the J end lost 0 bases, and 16 bases lay between the germline ends. The CDR3 totals 16 residues. Germline V gives CDR1 KGHDR, CDR2 SFDVKD.

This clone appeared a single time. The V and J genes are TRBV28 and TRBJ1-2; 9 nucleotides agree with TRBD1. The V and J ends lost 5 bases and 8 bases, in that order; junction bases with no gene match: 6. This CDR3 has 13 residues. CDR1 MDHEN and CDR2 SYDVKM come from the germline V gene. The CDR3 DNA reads TGTGCCAGCAGTCTACAGGGGGCGCGGGGCTACACCTTC. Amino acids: CASSLQGARGYTF.

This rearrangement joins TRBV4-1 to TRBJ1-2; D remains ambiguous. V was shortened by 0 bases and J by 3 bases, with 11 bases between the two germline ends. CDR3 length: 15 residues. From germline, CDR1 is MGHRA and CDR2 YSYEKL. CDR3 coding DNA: TGCGCCAGCAGCCAAGAGGCCTCGGCGGACTATGGCTACACCTTC. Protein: CASSQEASADYGYTF.

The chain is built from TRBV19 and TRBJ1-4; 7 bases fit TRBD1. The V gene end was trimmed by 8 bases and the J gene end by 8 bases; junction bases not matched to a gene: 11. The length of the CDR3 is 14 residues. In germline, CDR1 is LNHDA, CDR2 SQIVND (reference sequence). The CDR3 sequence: CASAQGGSREKLFF. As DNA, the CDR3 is TGTGCCAGTGCTCAGGGGGGGTCGAGAGAAAAACTGTTTTTT.

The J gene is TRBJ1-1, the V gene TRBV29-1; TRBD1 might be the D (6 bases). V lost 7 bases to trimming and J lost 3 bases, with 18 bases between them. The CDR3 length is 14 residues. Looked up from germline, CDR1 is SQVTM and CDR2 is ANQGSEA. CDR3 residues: CSGNVGGADTEAFF. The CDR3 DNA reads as TGCAGCGGGAATGTCGGGGGCGCGGACACTGAAGCTTTCTTT. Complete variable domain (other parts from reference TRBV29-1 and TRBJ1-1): SAVISQKPSRDICQRGTSLTIQCQVDSQVTMMFWYRQQPGQSLTLIATANQGSEATYESGFVIDKFPISRPNLTFSTLTVSNMSPEDSSIYLCSGNVGGADTEAFFGQGTRLTVV.

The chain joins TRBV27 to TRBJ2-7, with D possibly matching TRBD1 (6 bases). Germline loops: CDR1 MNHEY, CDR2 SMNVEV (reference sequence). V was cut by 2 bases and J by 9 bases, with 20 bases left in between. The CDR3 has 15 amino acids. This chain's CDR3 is CASSLGGQGRLGQYF. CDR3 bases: TGTGCCAGCAGTTTAGGGGGCCAGGGGCGGTTGGGGCAGTACTTC.

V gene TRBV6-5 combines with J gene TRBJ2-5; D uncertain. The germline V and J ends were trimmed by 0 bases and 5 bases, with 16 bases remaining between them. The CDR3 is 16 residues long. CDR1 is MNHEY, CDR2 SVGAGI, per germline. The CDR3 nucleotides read TGTGCCAGCAGTTACTCCGCGGAAGAAGATGAGGAGACCCAGTACTTC. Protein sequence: CASSYSAEEDEETQYF.

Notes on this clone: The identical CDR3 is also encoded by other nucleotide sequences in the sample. The DNA of the CDR3 is TGTGCCATCAGCAGGGGGCGAGACACCGGGGAGCTGTTTTTT. Protein sequence: CAISRGRDTGELFF. The chain is built from TRBV10-3 and TRBJ2-2; 8 bases fit TRBD1. The CDR3 totals 14 residues. V lost 6 bases to trimming and J lost 3 bases; unmatched junction nucleotides: 3. CDR1 and CDR2 from the germline V gene are ENHRY and SYGVKD.

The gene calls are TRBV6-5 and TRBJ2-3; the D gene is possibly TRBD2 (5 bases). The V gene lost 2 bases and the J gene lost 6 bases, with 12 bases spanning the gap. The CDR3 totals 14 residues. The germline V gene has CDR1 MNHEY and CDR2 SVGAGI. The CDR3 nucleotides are TGTGCCAGCAGTTACATGGCCGGACTGGATACGCAGTATTTT. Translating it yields CASSYMAGLDTQYF.

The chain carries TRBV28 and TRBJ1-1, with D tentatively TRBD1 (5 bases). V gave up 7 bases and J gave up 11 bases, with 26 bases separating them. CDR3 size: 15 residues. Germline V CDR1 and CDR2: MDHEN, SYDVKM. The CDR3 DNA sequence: TGTGCCAGCACCCTCACAGGTGGGGAGCCTTTCGAGGCTTTCTTT. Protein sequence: CASTLTGGEPFEAFF. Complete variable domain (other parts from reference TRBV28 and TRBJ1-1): DVKVTQSSRYLVKRTGEKVFLECVQDMDHENMFWYRQDPGLGLRLIYFSYDVKMKEKGDIPEGYSVSREKKERFSLILESASTNQTSMYLCASTLTGGEPFEAFFGQGTRLTVV.

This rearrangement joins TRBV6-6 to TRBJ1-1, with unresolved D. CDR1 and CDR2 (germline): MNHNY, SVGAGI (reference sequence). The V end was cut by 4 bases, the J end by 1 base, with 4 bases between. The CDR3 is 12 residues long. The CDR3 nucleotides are TGTGCCAGCAGTTCAGCGAACACTGAAGCTTTCTTT. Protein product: CASSSANTEAFF.

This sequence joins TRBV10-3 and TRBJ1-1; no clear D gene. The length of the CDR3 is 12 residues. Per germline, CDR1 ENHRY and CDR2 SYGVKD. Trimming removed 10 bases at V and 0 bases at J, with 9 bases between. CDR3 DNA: TGTGCCACCTCGGTCATGAACACTGAAGCTTTCTTT. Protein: CATSVMNTEAFF.